This T cell receptor (beta chain) was identified in a study of T cells in Graves' hyperthyroidism and ophthalmopathy (dated by TCRdb to about 2019). At the level of the whole study: A discovery cohort of about a hundred patients, about 40 with Graves' ophthalmopathy and approximately 60 with stable Graves' hyperthyroidism, was used to find distinguishing TCR V-J signatures. Prospective prediction of ophthalmopathy was tested in an independent validation cohort of some 20 hyperthyroidism patients and approximately 17 patients who later progressed to ophthalmopathy. The paper describes TCR Vbeta CDR3 sequencing of some 130 peripheral blood samples, made up of under 50 ophthalmopathy patients, roughly 80 hyperthyroidism patients and 17 progressor patients. The approximately 98 discovery patients were randomly divided into training and test sets at a 7:3 ratio. Once sampling was done, hyperthyroidism patients were given methimazole at a starting dose of 30 mg daily, whereas ophthalmopathy patients were given high-dose intravenous methylprednisolone. The study also compared thyroid tissue and blood T-cell repertoires from 6 or 7 Graves' hyperthyroidism patients. Paper-wide results and their limitations: Most expanded thyroid clonotypes (frequency above 0.001) were also detected in blood, suggesting blood repertoires may reflect thyroid immune responses. Sample size was not statistically predetermined, and blinding of investigators to group allocation was not performed. In validation, progression to ophthalmopathy was predicted by the model with 70.59% sensitivity and 72.22% specificity, a median of 6.5 months before onset. In cross-validation, a model built on a 13 V-J signature told ophthalmopathy apart from stable hyperthyroidism with roughly 87% sensitivity and approximately 81% specificity, and in testing the same model reached 80%/75%.

A remark on this clonotype: It lacks a known antigen. No clone much larger than this one lies a single base away; base qualities are absent.

Stable Graves' hyperthyroidism was defined as the absence of progression to ophthalmopathy over 18 months of follow-up. The hyperthyroidism patients were between 18 and 65 years old and newly diagnosed, with a disease duration of less than 2 months. The study excluded patients with uncontrolled infections, other autoimmune diseases, pregnancy or lactation. Diagnoses were established on the basis of clinical symptoms, serum thyroxine and TRAb, thyroid ultrasound, and orbital computed tomography. Total RNA was extracted using Trizol reagent, and RNA quality was assessed on an Agilent 2100 Bioanalyzer. TCR beta CDR3 regions were amplified from RNA transcripts. The first round of RT-PCR for the TCR CDR3 was performed with the HTBI primer set and the Qiagen OneStep RT-PCR kit. Libraries were constructed in a second round of multiplex PCR, after which size selection and purification were performed. Libraries were sequenced paired-end with 100 bp reads on an Illumina HiSeq2000. Under the source paper's analysis protocol: SOAPnuke was used to process the raw data, removing reads that contained adapters or uncalled bases, had a mean Phred below 15, or lacked an exact match to the constant primer or identifier. COPE v1.2.5 was used to merge the high-quality paired reads, and each unique nucleotide sequence was defined as a clonotype. Clonotypes were aligned to IMGT TRBV, TRBD and TRBJ reference segments using MiTCR v1.1. Only V-J combinations with frequency above 0.0001, covering approximately 99% of repertoires, were analysed. The TCS score was defined as F50 (clonal expansion) divided by E x V (chaos), with BLOSUM62-based TCRdist calculated between CDR3 peptides within each V-J. Welch's t-statistics and random forest reduced 500 to 550 V-J features to around 14, which were used in a naive Bayes classifier (R e1071). The Morisita-Horn index was used to measure how similar the thyroid and blood repertoires were. Using fastp trimming at Q25 and MiXCR clonotype assembly, TCRdb reanalyzed the public sequencing data and kept in-frame beta chains. Each entry merges the rows of one CDR3 protein and shows their most common DNA and genes. It is TCRdb's table, rather than the study itself, that gives the V and J calls and clone size. The sample contains around 580,000 distinct CDR3 sequences, 46% of them found a single time. Jointly, the top ten make up approximately 8.4% of the sample.

The CDR1 and CDR2 encoded by the germline V gene are MNHEY and SVGAGI. At the junction V is shortened by 10 bases and J by 4 bases; bases outside the gene matches: 13. Spanning cysteine to phenylalanine, the CDR3 consists of 14 amino acids. Just the 42-base CDR3 DNA is kept, in frame starting at base 1. The receptor was derived from a young woman with Graves' hyperthyroidism. The sequencing input was peripheral blood or thyroid tissue (not recorded which). The rearranged chain carries TRBV6-5 and TRBJ2-7; 7 of the junction bases match TRBD1. The DNA is as follows: TGTGCCACCAAGGCAGGGGGAAGTGTATACGAGCAGTACTTC. The encoded protein is CATKAGGSVYEQYF.